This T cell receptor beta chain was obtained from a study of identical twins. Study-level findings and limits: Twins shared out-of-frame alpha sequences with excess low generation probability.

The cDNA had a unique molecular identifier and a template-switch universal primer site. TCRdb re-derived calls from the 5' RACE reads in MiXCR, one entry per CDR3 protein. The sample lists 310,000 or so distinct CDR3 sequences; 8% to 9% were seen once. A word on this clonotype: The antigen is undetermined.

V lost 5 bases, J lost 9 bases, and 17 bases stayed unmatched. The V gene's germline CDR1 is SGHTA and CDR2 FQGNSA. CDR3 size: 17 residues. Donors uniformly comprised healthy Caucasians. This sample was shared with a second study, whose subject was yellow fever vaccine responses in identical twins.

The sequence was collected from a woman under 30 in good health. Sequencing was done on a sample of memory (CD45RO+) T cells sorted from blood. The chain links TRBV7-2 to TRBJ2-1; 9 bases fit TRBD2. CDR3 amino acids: CASSLSGGGRGLGEQFF. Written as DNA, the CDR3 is TGTGCCAGCAGCCTGAGTGGTGGCGGGAGGGGGTTAGGTGAGCAGTTCTTC.